Listed below are T cell receptor beta chains from one sample, sequenced in a study of cytomegalovirus exposure and HLA in healthy donors. Using immunoSEQ multiplex PCR, the repertoire was profiled, and TCRdb retains in-frame clones only, with some absent. The data show over 100,000 clones, around four fifths seen once. Sequencing used PBMCs. All receptors come from a female donor in good health and CMV-seronegative. Both conserved end residues are part of each CDR3. The order of the fields is J gene, D gene, clone size, V gene, CDR3 DNA, CDR3 protein. A D gene is named only where the DNA matches it firmly. Clone size is shown for a subset of rows, as once, few, many or a class of expanded clone.

TRBJ2-2	TRBD2	once	TRBV5-6	TGTGCCAGCAGCTTGCTTCTATTACTAGCGGAGAACACCGGGGAGCTGTTTTTT	CASSLLLLLAENTGELFF
TRBJ2-5	TRBD1	-	TRBV25-1	TGTGCCAGCGAGGGACAGCGCCAAGAGACCCAGTACTTC	CASEGQRQETQYF
TRBJ2-7	-	-	TRBV7-2	TGTGCCAGCAGCTTAATCCTAGCGCGAACCTACGAGCAGTACTTC	CASSLILARTYEQYF
TRBJ1-4	TRBD1	-	TRBV6-1	TGTGCCAGCAGTCCGAGGACAGGGGGAGAAAAACTGTTTTTT	CASSPRTGGEKLFF
TRBJ2-7	-	-	TRBV6-1	TGTGCCAGCAGTGAAGATGGAGGGTACGAGCAGTACTTC	CASSEDGGYEQYF
TRBJ2-3	-	-	TRBV19	TGTGCCAGTAGTCGACCAACCGGGACTAGCACAGATACGCAGTATTTT	CASSRPTGTSTDTQYF
TRBJ2-1	-	-	TRBV7-2	TGTGCCAGCAGCCCACCTCTAGCTTTCTCCTACAATGAGCAGTTCTTC	CASSPPLAFSYNEQFF
TRBJ2-3	TRBD2	-	TRBV4-3	TGCGCCAGCAGCCTATCTAGCGGGCATGGAGATACGCAGTATTTT	CASSLSSGHGDTQYF
TRBJ2-3	TRBD2	-	TRBV4-1	TGCGCCAGCAGTCAGCGGGAGAGCACAGATACGCAGTATTTT	CASSQRESTDTQYF
TRBJ2-1	TRBD2	-	TRBV27	TGTGCCAGCAGCCCTAGCGGGCGTAGCTCCTACAATGAGCAGTTCTTC	CASSPSGRSSYNEQFF
TRBJ2-2	TRBD2	-	TRBV19	TGTGCCAGTAGTCCCACTAGCGGGAGGATGGCCGGGGAGCTGTTTTTT	CASSPTSGRMAGELFF
TRBJ2-5	-	few	TRBV2	TGTGCCAGCAGTTTTTCTAATGCGCAGTACTTC	CASSFSNAQYF
TRBJ1-2	TRBD1	-	TRBV27	TGTGCCAGCAGGAGGGAACAGGGGGCGGGATATGGCTACACCTTC	CASRREQGAGYGYTF
TRBJ2-7	-	-	TRBV9	TGTGCCAGCAGCGTAGCTACACAGGGTGGGCCCTACGAGCAGTACTTC	CASSVATQGGPYEQYF
TRBJ2-5	-	-	TRBV5-1	TGCGCCAGCAGCTTAAATTACAGGGGACTGGGAGAGACCCAGTACTTC	CASSLNYRGLGETQYF
TRBJ1-1	-	-	TRBV9	TGTGCCAGCAGCGTACAGGGAGGCACTGAGGCTTTCTTT	CASSVQGGTEAFF
TRBJ2-6	-	-	TRBV7-9	TGTGCCAGCAGCTTGCAGGACTCTGGGGCCAACGTCCTGACTTTC	CASSLQDSGANVLTF
TRBJ2-1	TRBD1	-	TRBV9	TGTGCCAGCAGCCTAATAGGTCCGGGACAGGGTAACAATGAGCAGTTCTTC	CASSLIGPGQGNNEQFF
TRBJ2-3	TRBD1	few	TRBV25-1	TGTGCCAGCAGCCGAACGACAGGGGAGAGCACAGATACGCAGTATTTT	CASSRTTGESTDTQYF
TRBJ1-1	TRBD1	-	TRBV13	TGTGCCAGCACCCTTTTGGGACAGGGGAACCCTGAAGCTTTCTTT	CASTLLGQGNPEAFF
TRBJ2-3	TRBD2	-	TRBV2	TGTGCCGGCTCGGGACTAGCGGGAGATACGCAGTATTTT	CAGSGLAGDTQYF
TRBJ1-5	TRBD1	-	TRBV6-1	TGTGCCAGCACCCCCCGACAGGGGGAGAATCAGCCCCAGCATTTT	CASTPRQGENQPQHF
TRBJ1-6	TRBD1	-	TRBV4-1	TGCGCCAGCAGCCAACTAGCCGGGACAGCGAATTCACCCCTCCACTTT	CASSQLAGTANSPLHF
TRBJ2-7	TRBD1	few	TRBV28	TGTGCCAGCAGTGACAGGGGCCACGAGCAGTACTTC	CASSDRGHEQYF
TRBJ1-2	-	-	TRBV2	TGTGCCAGCAGGGAAAGTAGGACTGCTGGCTACACCTTC	CASRESRTAGYTF
TRBJ2-4	-	once	TRBV13	TGTGCCAGCAGCCAGTGGACCGCCAGGGCCATTCAGTACTTC	CASSQWTARAIQYF
TRBJ1-5	TRBD1	-	TRBV30	TGTGCCTGGACCCGGACAGGGGATAGCAATCAGCCCCAGCATTTT	CAWTRTGDSNQPQHF
TRBJ2-7	TRBD2	once	TRBV5-1	TGCGCCAGCAGCCCGGGCGGGGGTTATAGCTACGAGCAGTACTTC	CASSPGGGYSYEQYF
TRBJ2-7	TRBD1	-	TRBV18	TGTGCCAGCTCACTCGACAGGGGGAACGAGCAGTACTTC	CASSLDRGNEQYF
TRBJ2-5	TRBD2	-	TRBV30	TGTGCCTGGAGTATACCCCTGACTAGCGGAACTATGAAAGAGACCCAGTACTTC	CAWSIPLTSGTMKETQYF
TRBJ2-1	TRBD1	-	TRBV28	TGTGCCAGCAGTTTATTACCTTATGGGACAGATTACAATGAGCAGTTCTTC	CASSLLPYGTDYNEQFF
TRBJ1-5	-	-	TRBV6-1	TGTGCCAGCAGTGAACGTCAGCCCCAGCATTTT	CASSERQPQHF
TRBJ2-7	TRBD2	-	TRBV6-6	TGTGCCAGCAGTTACTTTAGCGGGAGCTCCTACGAGCAGTACTTC	CASSYFSGSSYEQYF
TRBJ1-2	TRBD1	-	TRBV7-8	TGTGCCAGCAGCCCGCCGACAGGGGCGGGGGGCTACACCTTC	CASSPPTGAGGYTF
TRBJ1-2	TRBD1	-	TRBV10-3	TGTGCCATCAGTGACCCTACCCAGGGGGCGAGGGGCTACACCTTC	CAISDPTQGARGYTF
TRBJ1-3	-	few	TRBV7-9	TGTGCCAGCAGCCCCCCTCGGCCAGACAGCCCTGGAAACACCATATATTTT	CASSPPRPDSPGNTIYF
TRBJ2-1	TRBD2	-	TRBV27	TGTGCCAGCAGGGGACTAGCGGCCTACAATGAGCAGTTCTTC	CASRGLAAYNEQFF
TRBJ2-7	-	-	TRBV7-2	TGTGCCAGCAGCTTATCGGAGGTACGGCAGTACTTC	CASSLSEVRQYF
TRBJ2-3	TRBD1	-	TRBV6-6	TGTGCCAGCAGTTACTCGAAAAAAGGGGGCGAGAGTACGCAGTATTTT	CASSYSKKGGESTQYF
TRBJ2-7	-	once	TRBV5-1	TGCGCCAGCAGCTTGAAATCCCCGACAGAGGCTAGCTACGAGCAGTACTTC	CASSLKSPTEASYEQYF
TRBJ2-1	-	-	TRBV4-3	TGCGCCAGCAGCCTGAGGAGGTCCTACAATGAGCAGTTCTTC	CASSLRRSYNEQFF
TRBJ2-7	TRBD1	once	TRBV5-4	TGTGCCAGCAGCTTTGGGGACAGGAGCTCCTACGAGCAGTACTTC	CASSFGDRSSYEQYF